Below, 6 T cell receptor beta chains from the same sample are listed, as sequenced in a study of blood T cell repertoires in COVID-19. Produced via immunoSEQ multiplex PCR; TCRdb's table is partial and in-frame only. The sample contains 200,000 to 250,000 clones, around 84% of which appear only once. The sample taken for sequencing was peripheral blood. Receptor source: a man aged 50 or older with active or convalescent COVID-19.

The chain employs TRBV10-2 and TRBJ2-3; 8 bases are a match to TRBD2. This CDR3 comprises 12 residues. Trimming took 6 bases from V and 5 from J; bases not matched to a gene: 1. Per the germline V gene, CDR1 is WSHSY and CDR2 is SAAADI. The CDR3 bases are TGCGCCAGCAGGGCGGGGGGAGATACGCAGTATTTT. Translation: CASRAGGDTQYF.

There are a few counts of this clone. Other DNA sequences in this specimen translate into the identical CDR3. This chain connects TRBV5-1 to TRBJ1-4; 8 positions agree with TRBD1. Germline CDR1 and CDR2: SGHRS and YFSETQ. The J segment lost 5 bases and the V segment lost 0 bases, leaving 0 bases of the junction unmatched. This CDR3 spans 14 amino acids. DNA for the CDR3: TGCGCCAGCAGCTTGGGACAGGGGAATGAAAAACTGTTTTTT. Translated, it gives CASSLGQGNEKLFF.

There are a few counts of this clone. J is TRBJ1-5 and V is TRBV6-1; TRBD1 matches 8 bases. J lost 2 bases, V lost 3 bases, and 0 bases had no gene match. The germline gives CDR1 MNHNS, CDR2 SASEGT. The CDR3 totals 14 residues. The CDR3 nucleotides read TGTGCCAGCAGTGAGACAGGGGGCAATCAGCCCCAGCATTTT. Translation: CASSETGGNQPQHF.

This chain uses TRBV19 with TRBJ2-1; TRBD2 agrees at 14 bases. Germline trimming cut 9 bases from V and 8 bases from J; bases unmatched to any gene: 15. The CDR3 length is 17 residues. Germline V gene sequence: CDR1 LNHDA, CDR2 SQIVND (reference sequence). CDR3 sequence reads: CASTGTSGRPGAHEQFF. The CDR3 DNA is TGTGCCAGCACCGGGACTAGCGGGAGACCCGGGGCTCATGAGCAGTTCTTC.

This chain links TRBV5-4 with TRBJ1-2, with D hard to call. The V gene's germline CDR1 is SGHNT and CDR2 YYREEE (reference sequence). V was shortened by 3 bases and J by 4 bases, with 13 bases between the two germline ends. This CDR3 contains 14 residues. The CDR3 spells CASSSPRESYGYTF. CDR3 bases: TGTGCCAGCAGCTCCCCCCGGGAGAGCTATGGCTACACCTTC.

This chain connects TRBV10-3 to TRBJ1-5, with D possibly TRBD1 on 6 matching bases. CDR1 ENHRY and CDR2 SYGVKD come from the germline V gene. The CDR3 has 13 residues. Trimming stripped 11 bases from V and 4 bases from J, with 15 bases between. CDR3 DNA: TGTGCCGTAGGGGGGGTAATTAATCAGCCCCAGCATTTT. Residues: CAVGGVINQPQHF.